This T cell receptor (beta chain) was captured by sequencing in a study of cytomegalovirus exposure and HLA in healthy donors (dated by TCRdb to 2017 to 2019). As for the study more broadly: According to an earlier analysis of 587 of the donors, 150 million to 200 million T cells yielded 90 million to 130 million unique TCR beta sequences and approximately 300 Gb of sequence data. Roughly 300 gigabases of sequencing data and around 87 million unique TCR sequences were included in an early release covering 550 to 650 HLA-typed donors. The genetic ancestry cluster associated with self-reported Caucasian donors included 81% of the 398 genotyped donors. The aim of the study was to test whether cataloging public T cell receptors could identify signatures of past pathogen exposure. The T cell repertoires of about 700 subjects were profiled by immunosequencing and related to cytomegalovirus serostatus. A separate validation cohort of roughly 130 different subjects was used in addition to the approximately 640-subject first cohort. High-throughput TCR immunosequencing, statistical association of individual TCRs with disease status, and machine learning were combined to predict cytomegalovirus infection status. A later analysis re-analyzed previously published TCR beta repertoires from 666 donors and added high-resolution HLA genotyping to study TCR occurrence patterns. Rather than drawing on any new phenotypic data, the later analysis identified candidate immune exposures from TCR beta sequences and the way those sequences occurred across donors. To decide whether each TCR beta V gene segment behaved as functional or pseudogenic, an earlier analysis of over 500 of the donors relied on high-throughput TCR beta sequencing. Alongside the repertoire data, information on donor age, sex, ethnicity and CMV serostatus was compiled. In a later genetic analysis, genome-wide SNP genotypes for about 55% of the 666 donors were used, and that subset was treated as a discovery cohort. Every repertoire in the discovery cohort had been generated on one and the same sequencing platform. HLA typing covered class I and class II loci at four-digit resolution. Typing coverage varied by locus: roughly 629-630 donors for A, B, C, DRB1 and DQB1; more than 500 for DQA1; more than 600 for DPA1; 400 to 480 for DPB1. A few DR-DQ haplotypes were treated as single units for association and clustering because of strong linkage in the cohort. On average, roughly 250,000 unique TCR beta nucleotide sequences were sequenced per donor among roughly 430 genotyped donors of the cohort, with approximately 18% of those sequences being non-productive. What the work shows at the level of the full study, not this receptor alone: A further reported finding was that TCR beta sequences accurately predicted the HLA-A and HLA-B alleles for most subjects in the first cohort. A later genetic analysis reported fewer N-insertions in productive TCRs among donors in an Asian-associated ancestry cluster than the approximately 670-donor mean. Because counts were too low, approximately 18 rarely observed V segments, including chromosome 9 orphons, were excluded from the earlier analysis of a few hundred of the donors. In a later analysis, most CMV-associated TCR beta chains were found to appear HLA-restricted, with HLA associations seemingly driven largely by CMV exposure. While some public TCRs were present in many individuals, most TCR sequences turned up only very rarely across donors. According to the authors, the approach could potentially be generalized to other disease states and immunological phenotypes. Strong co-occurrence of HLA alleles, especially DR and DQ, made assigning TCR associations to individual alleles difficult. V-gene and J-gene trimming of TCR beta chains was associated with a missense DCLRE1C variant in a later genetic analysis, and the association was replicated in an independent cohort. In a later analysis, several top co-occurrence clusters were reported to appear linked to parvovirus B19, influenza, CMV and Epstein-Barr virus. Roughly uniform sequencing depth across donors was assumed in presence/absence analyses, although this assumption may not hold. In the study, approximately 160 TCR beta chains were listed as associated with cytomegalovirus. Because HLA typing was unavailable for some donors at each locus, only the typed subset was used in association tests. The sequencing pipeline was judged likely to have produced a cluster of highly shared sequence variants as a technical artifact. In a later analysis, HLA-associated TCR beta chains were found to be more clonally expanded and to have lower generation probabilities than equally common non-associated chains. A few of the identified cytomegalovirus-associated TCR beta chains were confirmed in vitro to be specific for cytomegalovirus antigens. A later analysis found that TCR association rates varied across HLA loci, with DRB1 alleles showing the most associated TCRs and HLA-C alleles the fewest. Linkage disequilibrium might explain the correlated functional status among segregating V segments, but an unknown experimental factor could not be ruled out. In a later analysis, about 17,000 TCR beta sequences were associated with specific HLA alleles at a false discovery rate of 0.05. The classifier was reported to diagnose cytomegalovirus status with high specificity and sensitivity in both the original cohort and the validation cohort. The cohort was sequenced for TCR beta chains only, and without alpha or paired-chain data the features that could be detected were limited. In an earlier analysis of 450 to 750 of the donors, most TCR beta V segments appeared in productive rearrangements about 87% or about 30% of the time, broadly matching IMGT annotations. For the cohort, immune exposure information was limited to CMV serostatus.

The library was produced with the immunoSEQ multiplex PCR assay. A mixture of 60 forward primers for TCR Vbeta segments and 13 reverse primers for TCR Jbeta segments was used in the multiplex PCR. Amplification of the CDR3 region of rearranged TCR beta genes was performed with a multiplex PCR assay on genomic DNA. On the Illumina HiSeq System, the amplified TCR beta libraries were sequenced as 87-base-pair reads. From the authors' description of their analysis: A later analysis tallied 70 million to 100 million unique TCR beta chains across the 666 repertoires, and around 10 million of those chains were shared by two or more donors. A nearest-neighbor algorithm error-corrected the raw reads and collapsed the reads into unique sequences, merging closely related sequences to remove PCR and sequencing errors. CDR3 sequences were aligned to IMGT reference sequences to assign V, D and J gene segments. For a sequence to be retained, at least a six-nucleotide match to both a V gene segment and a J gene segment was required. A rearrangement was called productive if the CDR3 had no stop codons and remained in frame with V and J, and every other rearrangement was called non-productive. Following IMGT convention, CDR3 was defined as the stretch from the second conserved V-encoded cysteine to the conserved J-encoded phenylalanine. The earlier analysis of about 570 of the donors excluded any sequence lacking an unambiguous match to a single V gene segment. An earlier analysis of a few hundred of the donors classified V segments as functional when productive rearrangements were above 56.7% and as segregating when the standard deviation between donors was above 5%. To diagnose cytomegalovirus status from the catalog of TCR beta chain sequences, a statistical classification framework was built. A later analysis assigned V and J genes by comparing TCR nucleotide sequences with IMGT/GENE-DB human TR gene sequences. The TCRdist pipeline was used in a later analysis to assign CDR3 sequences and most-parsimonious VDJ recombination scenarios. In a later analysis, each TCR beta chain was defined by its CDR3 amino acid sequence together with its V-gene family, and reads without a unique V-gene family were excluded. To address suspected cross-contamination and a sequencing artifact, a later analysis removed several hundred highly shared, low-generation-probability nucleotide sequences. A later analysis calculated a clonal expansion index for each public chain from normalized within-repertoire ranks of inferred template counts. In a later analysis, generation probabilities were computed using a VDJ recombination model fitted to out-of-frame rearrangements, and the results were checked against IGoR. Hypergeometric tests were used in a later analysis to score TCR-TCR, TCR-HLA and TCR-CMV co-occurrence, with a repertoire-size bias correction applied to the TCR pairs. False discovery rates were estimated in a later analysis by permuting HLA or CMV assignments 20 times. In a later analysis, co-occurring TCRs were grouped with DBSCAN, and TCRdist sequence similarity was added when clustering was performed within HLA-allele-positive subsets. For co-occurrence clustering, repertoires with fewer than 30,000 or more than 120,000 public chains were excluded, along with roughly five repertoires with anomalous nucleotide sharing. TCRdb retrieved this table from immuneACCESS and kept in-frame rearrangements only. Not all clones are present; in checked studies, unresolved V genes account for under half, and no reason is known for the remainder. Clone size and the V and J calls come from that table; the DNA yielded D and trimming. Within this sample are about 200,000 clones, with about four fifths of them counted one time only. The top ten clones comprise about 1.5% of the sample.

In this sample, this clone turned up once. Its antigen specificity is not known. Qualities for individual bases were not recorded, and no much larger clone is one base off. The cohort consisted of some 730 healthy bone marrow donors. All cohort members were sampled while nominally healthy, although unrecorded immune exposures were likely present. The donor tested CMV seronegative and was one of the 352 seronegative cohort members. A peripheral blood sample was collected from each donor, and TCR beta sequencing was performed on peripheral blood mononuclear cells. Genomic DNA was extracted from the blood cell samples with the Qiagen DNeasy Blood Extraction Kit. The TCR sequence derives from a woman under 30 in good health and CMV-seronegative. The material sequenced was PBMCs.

The nucleotides are TGTGCCAGTAGTATGTATAGCGGGAGTATTGGCAGTGAGCAGTTCTTC. Its protein is CASSMYSGSIGSEQFF. The chain links TRBV19 with TRBJ2-1; TRBD2 matches 9 bases in the middle. The germline V gene (reference sequence) provides CDR1 LNHDA and CDR2 SQIVND. V trim: 3 bases; J trim: 9 bases; unmatched bases: 12. Including cysteine and phenylalanine, the CDR3 has 16 amino acids. Only the CDR3 portion is preserved as DNA: 48 bases, with reading frame beginning at the first base.